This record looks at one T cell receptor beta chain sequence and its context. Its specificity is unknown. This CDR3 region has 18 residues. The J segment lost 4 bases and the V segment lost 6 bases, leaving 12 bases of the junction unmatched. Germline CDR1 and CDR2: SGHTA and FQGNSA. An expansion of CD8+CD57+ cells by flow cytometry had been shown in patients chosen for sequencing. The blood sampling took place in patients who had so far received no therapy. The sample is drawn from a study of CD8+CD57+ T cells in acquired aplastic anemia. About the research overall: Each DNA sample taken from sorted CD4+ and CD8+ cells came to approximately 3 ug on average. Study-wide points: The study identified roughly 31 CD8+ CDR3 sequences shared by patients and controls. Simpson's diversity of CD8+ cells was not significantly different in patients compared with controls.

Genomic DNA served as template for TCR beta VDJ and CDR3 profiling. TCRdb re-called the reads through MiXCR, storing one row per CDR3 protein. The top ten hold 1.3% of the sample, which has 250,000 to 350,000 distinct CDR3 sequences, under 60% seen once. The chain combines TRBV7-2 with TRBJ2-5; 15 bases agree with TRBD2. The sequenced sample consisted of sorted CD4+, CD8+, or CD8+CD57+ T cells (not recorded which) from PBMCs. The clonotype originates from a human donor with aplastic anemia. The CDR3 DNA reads TGTGCCAGCAGTTCGCCTGCTCCGGGACTAGCGGGAGGAGAGACCCAGTACTTC. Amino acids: CASSSPAPGLAGGETQYF. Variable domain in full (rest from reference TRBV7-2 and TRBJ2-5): GAGVSQSPSNKVTEKGKDVELRCDPISGHTALYWYRQSLGQGLEFLIYFQGNSAPDKSGLPSDRFSAERTGGSVSTLTIQRTQQEDSAVYLCASSSPAPGLAGGETQYFGPGTRLLVL.